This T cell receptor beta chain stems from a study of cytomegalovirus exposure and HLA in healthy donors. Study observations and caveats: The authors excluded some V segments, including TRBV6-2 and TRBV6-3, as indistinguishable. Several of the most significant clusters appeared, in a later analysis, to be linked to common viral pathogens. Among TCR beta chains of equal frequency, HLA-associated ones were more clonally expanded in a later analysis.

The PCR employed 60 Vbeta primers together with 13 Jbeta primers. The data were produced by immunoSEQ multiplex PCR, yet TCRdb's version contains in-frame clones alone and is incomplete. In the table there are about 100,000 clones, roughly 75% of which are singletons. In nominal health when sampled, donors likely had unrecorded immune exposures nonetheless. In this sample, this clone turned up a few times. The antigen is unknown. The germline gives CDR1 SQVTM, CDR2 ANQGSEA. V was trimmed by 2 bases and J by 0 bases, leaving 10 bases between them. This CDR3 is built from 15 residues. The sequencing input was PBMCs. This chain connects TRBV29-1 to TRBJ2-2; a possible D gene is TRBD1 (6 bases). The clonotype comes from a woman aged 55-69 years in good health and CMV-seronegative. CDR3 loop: CSVERRGANTGELFF. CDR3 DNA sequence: TGCAGCGTTGAACGCAGGGGCGCGAACACCGGGGAGCTGTTTTTT.